This T cell receptor (beta chain) derives from a study of blood T cells in healthy people across ages. The use of a sample-barcoded 5' primer and a J-beta primer mix characterized a second PCR of about 7 to 12 cycles. TCRdb recomputed calls from the 5' RACE reads with MiXCR, one row per CDR3 protein. The sample lists 1,500,000 or so distinct CDR3 sequences; approximately 59% were seen once. The V gene's germline CDR1 is MNHNY and CDR2 SVGAGI (reference sequence). This CDR3 comprises 15 residues. Trimming pared 6 bases from V and 1 base from J, leaving 15 bases between. The donors, all healthy, were Caucasians living in Russia, aged 6 to 90.

The clonotype comes from a young man in good health. Sequencing was done on a sample of blood. This sequence joins TRBV6-6 and TRBJ1-1; no clear D gene. DNA for the CDR3: TGTGCCAGCAGGCCAACCCCTTCGGCGAACACTGAAGCTTTCTTT. The encoded protein is CASRPTPSANTEAFF.